This T cell receptor beta chain stems from a study of cytomegalovirus exposure and HLA in healthy donors. The CDR3 is made up of 12 amino acids. The V end lost 8 bases, the J end lost 2 bases, and 9 bases lay between the germline ends. Germline CDR1 reads MDHEN; CDR2 reads SYDVKM. In the case of this clone: Its antigen is still unknown.

PCR amplification relied on 60 Vbeta primers (plus 13 Jbeta primers). Profiled with immunoSEQ multiplex PCR; TCRdb holds only in-frame clones, not every one. The sample has 70,000 to 80,000 clones. Study conclusions and caveats: Per published accounts, TCR beta sequences correctly predicted the HLA-A and HLA-B alleles of most subjects. Rare TCR sequences predominated, though certain public TCRs were found in many donors.

Sequenced sample: PBMCs. The V gene is TRBV28, the J gene TRBJ1-1; D is perhaps TRBD1 (6 bases). This TCR derives from a man aged 35-49 years in good health and CMV-seronegative. DNA of the CDR3: TGTGCCAGCTCACAGGGAAACACTGAAGCTTTCTTT. Translated, it gives CASSQGNTEAFF.